Listed here is a single T cell receptor (beta chain). Its antigen is unknown. TCRdb keeps only in-frame clones here, not all; method: immunoSEQ multiplex PCR. Altogether about 270,000 clones are present, around 93% being singletons, with the ten largest covering around 0.57%. The sample belongs to a study of T cell responses to AZD1222 COVID-19 vaccine. Investigators merged groups given second doses at roughly 4 or roughly 12 weeks. V was trimmed by 4 bases and J by 2 bases, leaving 9 bases between them. From germline, CDR1 is MDHEN and CDR2 SYDVKM. This CDR3 comprises 13 residues. Points from the study as a whole: Clonal diversity was possibly underestimated; the donors were predominantly white British and more often female. At baseline, just a handful of AZD1222 recipients tested seropositive.

The rearrangement joins TRBV28 to TRBJ2-7, with D hard to call. The source material was peripheral blood, sampled 28 days after the second AZD1222 dose. The receptor comes from an adult who received the AZD1222 COVID-19 vaccine. The CDR3 protein is CASSSRPTYEQYF. The CDR3 DNA sequence: TGTGCCAGCAGTTCCCGGCCCACCTACGAGCAGTACTTC.